These 21 T cell receptor beta chains were sequenced from one sample in a study of cytomegalovirus exposure and HLA in healthy donors. PCR was performed using 60 Vbeta and 13 Jbeta primers. TCRdb's copy holds only in-frame clones and misses some; the assay was immunoSEQ multiplex PCR. The repertoire table contains some 120,000 clones. The sequencing sample was made of PBMCs. The source of these receptors is a man younger than 30 in good health and CMV-seronegative.

This chain joins TRBV30 and TRBJ1-5, with D tentatively TRBD1 (6 bases). Germline CDR1 GTSNPN, CDR2 SVGIG (reference sequence). CDR3 length: 14 residues. The V gene lost 0 bases and the J gene lost 0 bases, with 6 bases spanning the gap. CDR3 loop: CAWSVGGSNQPQHF. The CDR3 DNA reads TGTGCCTGGAGTGTAGGGGGTAGCAATCAGCCCCAGCATTTT.

The chain employs TRBV7-9 and TRBJ1-6; D is unclear. Trimming stripped 6 bases from V and 3 bases from J, with 12 bases between. CDR1 and CDR2 from the germline V gene are SEHNR and FQNEAQ (reference sequence). The CDR3 spans 15 residues. The CDR3 reads CASSRWEDYNSPLHF. The DNA of the CDR3 is TGTGCCAGCAGTAGGTGGGAGGACTATAATTCACCCCTCCACTTT.

This chain joins TRBV7-6 and TRBJ2-1; a possible D gene is TRBD1 (6 bases). Deletions cut 1 base from V and 5 bases from J, with 12 bases between. The germline V gene encodes CDR1 SGHVS and CDR2 FNYEAQ. This CDR3 is 15 amino acids long. This CDR3 reads CASSLGTGYNNEQFF. The CDR3, as DNA: TGTGCCAGCAGCTTAGGTACAGGGTACAACAATGAGCAGTTCTTC.

About this clone: Different DNA sequences within this sample yield the same CDR3. The V gene is TRBV15, the J gene TRBJ2-5, with 10 bases that match TRBD1. Germline CDR1 and CDR2: LNHNV and YYDKDF (reference sequence). V shed 5 bases and J 5 bases; nucleotides not matched to a gene: 8. This CDR3 is 15 amino acids long. The CDR3 here is CATSGQTGGGETQYF. CDR3 DNA sequence: TGTGCCACCAGCGGGCAGACAGGGGGCGGGGAGACCCAGTACTTC.

The chain links TRBV5-4 to TRBJ1-2; a possible D gene is TRBD1 (6 bases). V dropped 5 bases and J dropped 6 bases, with 14 bases sitting between them. Germline values: CDR1 SGHNT, CDR2 YYREEE (reference sequence). The CDR3 loop spans 13 amino acids. CDR3 region: CASSTGSGDGYTF. For the CDR3, the DNA is TGTGCCAGCAGTACAGGGAGCGGGGATGGCTACACCTTC.

The rearrangement uses TRBV27 and TRBJ1-1; the D gene is possibly TRBD1 (5 bases). V lost 8 bases and J 4 bases, leaving 14 bases between the germline ends. Per germline, CDR1 MNHEY and CDR2 SMNVEV (reference sequence). There are 13 residues in the CDR3. This chain's CDR3 is CASYFREGTEAFF. The CDR3, as DNA: TGTGCCAGCTATTTCAGGGAAGGCACTGAAGCTTTCTTT.

The chain is built from TRBV29-1 and TRBJ1-2; 7 bases align to TRBD1. V was pared by 4 bases and J by 8 bases, with 10 bases of the junction left unmatched. Germline-derived CDR1 and CDR2 are SQVTM and ANQGSEA. This CDR3 is 13 amino acids long. CDR3 sequence reads: CSVVQGTLAGYTF. CDR3 coding DNA: TGCAGCGTTGTACAGGGGACTCTGGCGGGCTACACCTTC.

The chain is built from TRBV25-1 and TRBJ2-4, with unresolved D. The CDR3 contains 17 residues. Trimming took off 4 bases at V and 0 bases at J, with 16 bases between the two ends. Germline V CDR1 and CDR2: MGHDK, SYGVNS. The CDR3 spells CASSGSQTGLAKNIQYF. CDR3 nucleotides: TGTGCCAGCAGTGGCTCGCAGACTGGCCTAGCCAAAAACATTCAGTACTTC.

The chain joins TRBV28 to TRBJ2-6; the match to TRBD1 covers 8 bases. The CDR3 runs to 17 residues. CDR1 MDHEN and CDR2 SYDVKM come from the germline V gene. V gave up 4 bases and J gave up 0 bases; unmatched junction bases: 5. Here the CDR3 DNA reads TGTGCCAGCAGTTCCTGGACAGGGAGCTCTGGGGCCAACGTCCTGACTTTC. Protein sequence: CASSSWTGSSGANVLTF. Full variable domain (remainder filled in from reference TRBV28 and TRBJ2-6): DVKVTQSSRYLVKRTGEKVFLECVQDMDHENMFWYRQDPGLGLRLIYFSYDVKMKEKGDIPEGYSVSREKKERFSLILESASTNQTSMYLCASSSWTGSSGANVLTFGAGSRLTVL.

The genes are TRBV11-2 and TRBJ2-7; D is perhaps TRBD1 (6 bases). V lost 5 bases, J lost 3 bases, and 20 bases lay in between. The germline V gene encodes CDR1 SGHAT and CDR2 FQNNGV. The CDR3 has 16 residues. The chain's CDR3 is CASSPPGGGQIYEQYF. In DNA, the CDR3 is TGTGCCAGCAGCCCCCCTGGTGGGGGACAAATCTACGAGCAGTACTTC. The full variable domain, its missing parts supplied by reference TRBV11-2 and TRBJ2-7, is EAGVAQSPRYKIIEKRQSVAFWCNPISGHATLYWYQQILGQGPKLLIQFQNNGVVDDSQLPKDRFSAERLKGVDSTLKIQPAKLEDSAVYLCASSPPGGGQIYEQYFGPGTRLTVT.

CDR3 nucleotide sequence: TGTGCCAGCAGCCTGCGGGGGGCTGAAGCTTTCTTT. Amino acids: CASSLRGAEAFF. This sequence joins TRBV5-4 and TRBJ1-1, with D possibly TRBD1 on 5 matching bases. The germline V gene has CDR1 SGHNT and CDR2 YYREEE (reference sequence). V lost 4 bases and J 6 bases, leaving 10 bases between the germline ends. There are 12 residues in the CDR3. Full variable domain (missing parts from reference TRBV5-4 and TRBJ1-1): ETGVTQSPTHLIKTRGQQVTLRCSSQSGHNTVSWYQQALGQGPQFIFQYYREEENGRGNFPPRFSGLQFPNYSSELNVNALELDDSALYLCASSLRGAEAFFGQGTRLTVV.

Points on this clone: A junction end diverges from the germline sequence, so it may reflect a read error. The V gene is TRBV7-2, the J gene TRBJ2-1; 8 nucleotides align to TRBD2. CDR1 SGHTA and CDR2 FQGNSA come from the germline V gene. This CDR3 is 13 amino acids long. In nucleotides, the CDR3 is TGTGCCAGCAGCACCCACGGGGGACTAGTTCCGGTCTTC. Protein product: CASSTHGGLVPVF. Filled out from reference TRBV7-2 and TRBJ2-1, the complete variable domain reads GAGVSQSPSNKVTEKGKDVELRCDPISGHTALYWYRQSLGQGLEFLIYFQGNSAPDKSGLPSDRFSAERTGGSVSTLTIQRTQQEDSAVYLCASSTHGGLVPVFGPGTRLTVL.

The chain recombines TRBV7-9 with TRBJ2-7; a possible D gene is TRBD2 (6 bases). Trimming took off 5 bases at V and 5 bases at J, with 19 bases between the two ends. The CDR3 is made up of 15 amino acids. Germline values: CDR1 SEHNR, CDR2 FQNEAQ (reference sequence). This CDR3 reads CASSPRTSFGNEQYF. The DNA for the CDR3 is TGTGCCAGCAGCCCGCGAACTAGCTTCGGAAACGAGCAGTACTTC.

The chain joins TRBV9 to TRBJ2-5, with 11 bases aligning to TRBD2. Losses at the gene ends were 0 bases for V and 5 bases for J; bases not matched to a gene: 3. In germline, CDR1 is SGDLS, CDR2 YYNGEE. The CDR3 extends over 15 amino acids. The CDR3 loop reads CASSVGTSGSETQYF. As DNA, the CDR3 is TGTGCCAGCAGCGTAGGAACTAGCGGGAGTGAGACCCAGTACTTC.

V and J are TRBV29-1 and TRBJ1-1; D is unclear. Deletions cut 7 bases from V and 0 bases from J, with 15 bases between. CDR3 size: 14 residues. The germline V gene encodes CDR1 SQVTM and CDR2 ANQGSEA. The CDR3 region is CSGLGPTLNTEAFF. CDR3 coding DNA: TGCAGCGGGCTGGGCCCGACCTTGAACACTGAAGCTTTCTTT. The whole variable domain, remainder taken from reference TRBV29-1 and TRBJ1-1, is SAVISQKPSRDICQRGTSLTIQCQVDSQVTMMFWYRQQPGQSLTLIATANQGSEATYESGFVIDKFPISRPNLTFSTLTVSNMSPEDSSIYLCSGLGPTLNTEAFFGQGTRLTVV.

In nucleotides, the CDR3 is TGTGCCAGCTCACGAGACAGGGGGGACGACGAGCAGTACTTC. Amino acid sequence: CASSRDRGDDEQYF. The rearrangement joins TRBV18 to TRBJ2-7; TRBD1 aligns across 9 bases. This CDR3 is built from 14 residues. Germline values: CDR1 KGHSH, CDR2 LQKENI. Losses at the gene ends were 4 bases for V and 5 bases for J; bases not matched to a gene: 6.

The J gene is TRBJ2-7, the V gene TRBV10-2, with D possibly being TRBD2 (5 bases). The CDR3 contains 13 residues. The V gene's germline CDR1 is WSHSY and CDR2 SAAADI. V was shortened by 6 bases and J by 0 bases, with 9 bases between the two germline ends. The CDR3 DNA reads as TGCGCCAGCAGCGTGACTACCTCCTACGAGCAGTACTTC. Its protein is CASSVTTSYEQYF.

The chain recombines TRBV30 with TRBJ2-7; TRBD1 matches at 9 bases. Trimming took 4 bases from V and 5 from J; bases not matched to a gene: 6. CDR1 is GTSNPN and CDR2 is SVGIG in the germline V gene (reference sequence). The CDR3 has 13 amino acids. This CDR3 is CAWNDRGMDEQYF. The CDR3 DNA reads TGTGCCTGGAACGACAGGGGGATGGACGAGCAGTACTTC.

The rearrangement joins TRBV30 to TRBJ1-4; the D gene is possibly TRBD1 (6 bases). Germline CDR1 is GTSNPN and CDR2 is SVGIG (reference sequence). The CDR3 has 14 residues. V lost 8 bases to trimming and J lost 5 bases, with 18 bases between them. The CDR3 coding sequence is TGTGCCGGCACCCAAAGGACAGAAAATGAAAAACTGTTTTTT. It specifies CAGTQRTENEKLFF.

The genes are TRBV18 and TRBJ2-3; weak D call: TRBD2 (5 bases). Trimming shortened V by 2 bases and J by 2 bases, and 14 bases separated the two germline ends. CDR1 is KGHSH, CDR2 LQKENI, per germline. This CDR3 comprises 16 residues. The CDR3 nucleotides read TGTGCCAGCTCACCAGTTAGGACTTCTTACACAGATACGCAGTATTTT. This encodes CASSPVRTSYTDTQYF.

V and J are TRBV6-5 and TRBJ1-3; unclear D gene. Germline assignment: CDR1 MNHEY and CDR2 SVGAGI. V was clipped by 6 bases and J by 0 bases, with 6 bases between them. CDR3 length equals 13 residues. This CDR3 is CASRLSSGNTIYF. CDR3 nucleotide sequence: TGTGCCAGCAGGCTTAGCTCTGGAAACACCATATATTTT.